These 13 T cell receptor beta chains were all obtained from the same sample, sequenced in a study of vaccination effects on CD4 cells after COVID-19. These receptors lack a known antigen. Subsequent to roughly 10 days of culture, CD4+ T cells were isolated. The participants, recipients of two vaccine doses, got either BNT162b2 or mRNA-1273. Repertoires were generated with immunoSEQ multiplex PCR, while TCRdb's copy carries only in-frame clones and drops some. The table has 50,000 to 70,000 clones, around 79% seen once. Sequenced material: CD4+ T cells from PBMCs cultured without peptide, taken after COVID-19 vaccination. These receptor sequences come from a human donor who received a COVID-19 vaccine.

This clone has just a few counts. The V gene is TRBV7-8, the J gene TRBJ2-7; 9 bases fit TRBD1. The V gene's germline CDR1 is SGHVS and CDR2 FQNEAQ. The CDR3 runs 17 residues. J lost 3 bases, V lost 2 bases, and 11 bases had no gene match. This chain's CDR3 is CASSLHPRDRVLYEQYV. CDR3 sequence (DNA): TGTGCCAGCAGCTTACACCCCCGGGACAGGGTCCTCTACGAGCAGTACGTC.

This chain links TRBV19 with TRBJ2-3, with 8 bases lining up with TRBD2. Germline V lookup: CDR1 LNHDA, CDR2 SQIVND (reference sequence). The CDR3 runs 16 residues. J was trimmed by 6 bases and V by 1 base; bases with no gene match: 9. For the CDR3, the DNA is TGTGCCAGTAGTATAGTGAGGACTAGCCCCGCGGATACGCAGTATTTT. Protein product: CASSIVRTSPADTQYF.

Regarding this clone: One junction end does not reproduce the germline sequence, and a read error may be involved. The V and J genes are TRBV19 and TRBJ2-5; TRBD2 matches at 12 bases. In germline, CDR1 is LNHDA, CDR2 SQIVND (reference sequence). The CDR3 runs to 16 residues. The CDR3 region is CASSIGHRTSGETKYF. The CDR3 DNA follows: TGTGCCAGTAGTATAGGTCACCGGACTAGCGGGGAGACCAAGTACTTC. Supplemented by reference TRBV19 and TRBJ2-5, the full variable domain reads DGGITQSPKYLFRKEGQNVTLSCEQNLNHDAMYWYRQDPGQGLRLIYYSQIVNDFQKGDIAEGYSVSREKKESFPLTVTSAQKNPTAFYLCASSIGHRTSGETKYFGPGTRLLVL.

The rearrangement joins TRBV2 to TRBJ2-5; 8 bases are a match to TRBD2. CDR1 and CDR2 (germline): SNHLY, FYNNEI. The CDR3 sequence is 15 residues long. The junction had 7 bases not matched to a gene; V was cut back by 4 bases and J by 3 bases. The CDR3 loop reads CASSGAVAGKETQYF. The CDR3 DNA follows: TGTGCCAGCAGTGGGGCAGTAGCGGGGAAAGAGACCCAGTACTTC.

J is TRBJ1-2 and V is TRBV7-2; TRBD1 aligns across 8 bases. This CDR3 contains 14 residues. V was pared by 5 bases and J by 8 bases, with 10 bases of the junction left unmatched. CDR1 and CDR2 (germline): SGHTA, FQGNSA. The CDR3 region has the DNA TGTGCCAGCAGCCCTAGCTCAGGGGGCTACGGCTACACCTTC. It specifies CASSPSSGGYGYTF. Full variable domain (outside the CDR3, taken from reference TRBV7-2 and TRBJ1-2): GAGVSQSPSNKVTEKGKDVELRCDPISGHTALYWYRQSLGQGLEFLIYFQGNSAPDKSGLPSDRFSAERTGGSVSTLTIQRTQQEDSAVYLCASSPSSGGYGYTFGSGTRLTVV.

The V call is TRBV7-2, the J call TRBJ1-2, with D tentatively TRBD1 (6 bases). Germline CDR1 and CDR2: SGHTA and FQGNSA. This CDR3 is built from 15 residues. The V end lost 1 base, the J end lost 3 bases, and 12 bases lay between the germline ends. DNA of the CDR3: TGTGCCAGCAGCTTAGGGGCAGGGGAGGACTATGGCTACACCTTC. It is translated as CASSLGAGEDYGYTF.

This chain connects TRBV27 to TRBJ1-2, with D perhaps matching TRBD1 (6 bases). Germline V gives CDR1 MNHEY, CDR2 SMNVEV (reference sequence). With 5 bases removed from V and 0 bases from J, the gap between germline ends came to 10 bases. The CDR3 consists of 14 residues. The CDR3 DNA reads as TGTGCCAGCAGTAGGACAGTCACTAACTATGGCTACACCTTC. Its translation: CASSRTVTNYGYTF.

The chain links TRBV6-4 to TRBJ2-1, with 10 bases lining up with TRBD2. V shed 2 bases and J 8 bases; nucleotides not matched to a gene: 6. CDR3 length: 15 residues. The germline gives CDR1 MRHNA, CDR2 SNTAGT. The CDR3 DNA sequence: TGTGCCAGCAGTGACCTTAGCGGGGGGAAGGATGAGCAGTTCTTC. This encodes CASSDLSGGKDEQFF.

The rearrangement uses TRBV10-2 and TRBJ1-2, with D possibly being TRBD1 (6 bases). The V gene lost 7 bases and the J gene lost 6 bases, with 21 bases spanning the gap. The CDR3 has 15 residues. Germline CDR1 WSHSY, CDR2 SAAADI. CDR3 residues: CASKNPGTWENGYTF. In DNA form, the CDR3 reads TGCGCCAGCAAAAACCCCGGGACATGGGAGAATGGCTACACCTTC.

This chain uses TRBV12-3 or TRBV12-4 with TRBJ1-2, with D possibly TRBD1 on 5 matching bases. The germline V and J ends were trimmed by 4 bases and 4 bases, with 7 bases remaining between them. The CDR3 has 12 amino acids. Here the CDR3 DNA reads TGTGCCAGCAGTTATACAGGCTATGGCTACACCTTC. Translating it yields CASSYTGYGYTF.

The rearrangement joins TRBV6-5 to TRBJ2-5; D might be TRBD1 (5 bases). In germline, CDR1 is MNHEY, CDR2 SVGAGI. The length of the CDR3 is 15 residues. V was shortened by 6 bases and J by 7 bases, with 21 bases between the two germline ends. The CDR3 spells CASRSQVGAAWTQYF. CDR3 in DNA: TGTGCCAGCAGATCGCAAGTAGGGGCAGCTTGGACCCAGTACTTC.

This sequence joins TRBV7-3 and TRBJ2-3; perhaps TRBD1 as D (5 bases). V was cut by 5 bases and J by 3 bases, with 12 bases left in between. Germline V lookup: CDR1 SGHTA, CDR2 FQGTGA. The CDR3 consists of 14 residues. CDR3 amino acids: CASSLRPGTDTQYF. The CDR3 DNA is TGTGCCAGCAGCCTACGCCCAGGGACAGATACGCAGTATTTT.

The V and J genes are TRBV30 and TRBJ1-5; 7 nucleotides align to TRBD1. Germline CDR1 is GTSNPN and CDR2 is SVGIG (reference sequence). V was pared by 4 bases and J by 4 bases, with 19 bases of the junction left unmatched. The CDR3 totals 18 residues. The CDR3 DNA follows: TGTGCCTGGACCCGTCAGGAACGTGGGACAGTGTGGAATCAGCCCCAGCATTTT. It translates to CAWTRQERGTVWNQPQHF.